Shown below are 14 T cell receptor beta chains from a single sample sequenced in a study of response to subunit inactivated influenza vaccine (dated by TCRdb to 2016 to 2019). The library came from RT-PCR. The sequencing machine was an Illumina HiSeq 2500. Starting from the raw public reads, TCRdb applied fastp trimming at Q25, assembled clones with MiXCR and retained in-frame beta chains. Identical CDR3 protein sequences are pooled into one entry, listed with their most common genes and DNA. The table for this sample lists roughly 790,000 distinct CDR3 sequences; about 20% of them were counted only once. Around 9.6% of the sample rests with the top ten. The specimen comprised PBMCs from blood, sampled approximately 5 days after vaccination. The source of these receptors is a man over 45 who received an inactivated influenza vaccine. Donor details come from another sample of the same person, matched by shared clones.

The table lists this clonotype with a few counts. The V and J genes are TRBV27 and TRBJ2-3; D is undetermined. Germline assignment: CDR1 MNHEY and CDR2 SMNVEV (reference sequence). The length of the CDR3 is 13 residues. V dropped 8 bases and J dropped 2 bases, with 11 bases sitting between them. CDR3 protein: CASHRALTDTQYF. CDR3 DNA sequence: TGTGCCAGCCATCGGGCCCTCACAGATACGCAGTATTTT.

This rearrangement joins TRBV12-3 or TRBV12-4 to TRBJ2-1; D gene ambiguous. The CDR3 length is 13 residues. Trimming cost V 5 bases and J 8 bases, with 13 bases left between them. The CDR3 DNA reads TGTGCCAGCAGTCCCCAGGAGTGGGATGAGCAGTTCTTC. It codes for CASSPQEWDEQFF.

This clonotype turned up a few times. The rearrangement joins TRBV6-2 or TRBV6-3 to TRBJ1-5; 11 nucleotides line up with TRBD1. The CDR3 length is 15 residues. Germline V gene sequence: CDR1 MNHEY, CDR2 SVGEGT. With V trimmed by 6 bases and J by 4 bases, 5 bases remained unmatched. As DNA, the CDR3 is TGTGCCAGCAGAGTGGGACAGGGGGAGAATCAGCCCCAGCATTTT. Residues: CASRVGQGENQPQHF.

The CDR3 is CSVEDLQGARETQYF. The CDR3 nucleotides read TGCAGCGTTGAAGATCTCCAGGGGGCGAGGGAGACCCAGTACTTC. The rearrangement uses TRBV29-1 and TRBJ2-5; 8 positions match TRBD1. This CDR3 has 15 residues. Germline-derived CDR1 and CDR2 are SQVTM and ANQGSEA. V lost 0 bases to trimming and J lost 5 bases; unmatched junction nucleotides: 8.

CDR3 loop: CATSRDRLPYEQYF. CDR3 DNA sequence: TGTGCCACCAGCAGAGATCGCTTACCCTACGAGCAGTACTTC. V is TRBV15 and J is TRBJ2-7; D is unclear. The germline V gene has CDR1 LNHNV and CDR2 YYDKDF (reference sequence). V shed 0 bases and J shed 2 bases, with 8 bases lying between them. The CDR3 covers 14 residues.

The CDR3 DNA reads as TGTGCCAGCAGCTCGGAGAGCACGATCCGGGGGACCCAGTACTTC. Amino acid sequence: CASSSESTIRGTQYF. The V and J genes are TRBV11-2 and TRBJ2-5; maybe TRBD2 (5 bases). There are 15 residues in the CDR3. Trimming pared 4 bases from V and 7 bases from J, leaving 19 bases between. The germline V gene has CDR1 SGHAT and CDR2 FQNNGV.

This clonotype was detected only a few times. The chain joins TRBV4-1 to TRBJ2-2, with D possibly matching TRBD1 (6 bases). The CDR3 has 14 residues. V was cut by 4 bases and J by 7 bases, with 13 bases left in between. Per germline, CDR1 MGHRA and CDR2 YSYEKL. CDR3 coding DNA: TGCGCCAGCAGCCCCCATTACAGGGACGGGGAGCTGTTTTTT. This translates into CASSPHYRDGELFF.

The V and J genes are TRBV3-1 and TRBJ1-4; 7 nucleotides agree with TRBD1. This CDR3 has 15 residues. J lost 4 bases, V lost 3 bases, and 5 bases had no gene match. Germline V lookup: CDR1 LGHDT, CDR2 YNNKEL (reference sequence). The CDR3 region is CASSQTGTVNEKLFF. The CDR3 DNA reads TGTGCCAGCAGCCAGACCGGGACAGTTAATGAAAAACTGTTTTTT. The variable domain in full, with the rest retrieved from reference TRBV3-1 and TRBJ1-4, is DTAVSQTPKYLVTQMGNDKSIKCEQNLGHDTMYWYKQDSKKFLKIMFSYNNKELIINETVPNRFSPKSPDKAHLNLHINSLELGDSAVYFCASSQTGTVNEKLFFGSGTQLSVL.

This chain links TRBV4-2 with TRBJ2-7; possible D gene TRBD2, 6 bases. The germline V gene encodes CDR1 LGHNA and CDR2 YNFKEQ. V was pared by 0 bases and J by 7 bases, with 7 bases between. The CDR3 runs 12 residues. The CDR3 is CASSQEEGEQYF. CDR3 DNA: TGTGCCAGCAGCCAAGAGGAGGGAGAGCAGTACTTC.

The chain combines TRBV4-3 with TRBJ2-7; D is perhaps TRBD1 (5 bases). The V gene lost 4 bases and the J gene lost 3 bases, with 22 bases spanning the gap. CDR1 is LGHNA, CDR2 YSLEER, per germline. This CDR3 spans 17 amino acids. The CDR3 DNA is TGCGCCAGCAGCCCCTCACTAAACCAGGGCCTTTACTACGAGCAGTACTTC. This translates into CASSPSLNQGLYYEQYF.

The chain employs TRBV3-1 and TRBJ1-1; TRBD1 agrees at 7 bases. The CDR3 runs to 14 residues. The V gene end was trimmed by 3 bases and the J gene end by 7 bases; junction bases not matched to a gene: 8. The germline V gene has CDR1 LGHDT and CDR2 YNNKEL (reference sequence). The CDR3, as DNA: TGTGCCAGCAGCCACCTGGACAGGCGACGTGAAGCTTTCTTT. As protein: CASSHLDRRREAFF. The whole variable domain, remainder taken from reference TRBV3-1 and TRBJ1-1, is DTAVSQTPKYLVTQMGNDKSIKCEQNLGHDTMYWYKQDSKKFLKIMFSYNNKELIINETVPNRFSPKSPDKAHLNLHINSLELGDSAVYFCASSHLDRRREAFFGQGTRLTVV.

This clonotype was observed a few times. This chain connects TRBV29-1 to TRBJ2-3, with D unresolved. The V and J ends lost 5 bases and 2 bases respectively, with 11 bases between them. The CDR3 has 13 amino acids. Germline values: CDR1 SQVTM, CDR2 ANQGSEA. The CDR3, as DNA: TGCAGCGTTCATAGAGAGAACACAGATACGCAGTATTTT. Encoded protein: CSVHRENTDTQYF.

Only a few counts were recorded for this clonotype. The chain has TRBV28 and TRBJ2-3; 11 bases match TRBD2. CDR1 MDHEN and CDR2 SYDVKM come from the germline V gene. The CDR3 has 14 residues. With 3 bases clipped from V and 8 bases from J, the junction kept 4 bases outside the gene matches. The CDR3 is CASSLASGRFTQYF. In DNA form, the CDR3 reads TGTGCCAGCAGTTTGGCTAGCGGGAGGTTTACGCAGTATTTT.

V gene TRBV20-1 combines with J gene TRBJ2-3; D not certain. V was clipped by 0 bases and J by 6 bases, with 7 bases between them. The CDR3 extends over 12 amino acids. Germline V gene lookup returns CDR1 DFQATT and CDR2 SNEGSKA (reference sequence). The CDR3 bases are TGCAGTGCTAGAGAATCTGTGGATACGCAGTATTTT. It yields the protein CSARESVDTQYF.